This record looks at one TCR beta chain sequence and its context. No antigen is known for it. The sample belongs to a study of cytomegalovirus exposure and HLA in healthy donors. Study-wide points: Specificity of three CMV-associated chains for CMV antigens was verified in vitro. In an earlier analysis, productive rearrangement rates for most beta V segments clustered near 90% or 30%. The study found most TCR sequences rare, yet found some public TCRs in many donors.

Though probably carrying unrecorded immune exposures, donors were nominally healthy at sampling. V lost 0 bases and J lost 7; bases outside the gene matches: 8. Germline V lookup: CDR1 SGHVS, CDR2 FNYEAQ. There are 16 residues in the CDR3. The PCR had 60 Vbeta and 13 Jbeta primers. Profiled with immunoSEQ multiplex PCR; TCRdb holds only in-frame clones, not every one. The sample table includes roughly 120,000 clones. Specimen: PBMCs. The chain is built from TRBV7-6 and TRBJ1-1, with 10 positions matching TRBD1. The clonotype originates from a man aged 18-30 years in good health and CMV-seronegative. The CDR3 DNA reads as TGTGCCAGCAGCTTAGCGGGGACAGGGGTCGAGTATGAAGCTTTCTTT. Protein product: CASSLAGTGVEYEAFF.